This TCR beta chain was identified during a study of shared clonotypes between healthy human individuals (dated by TCRdb to between 2020 and 2021). Background on the whole study: Two women and three men aged 18 to 49 years were included in the cohort. For each donor, three plates each were used for CD4 naive and CD4 memory, two plates were used for CD8 naive, and one plate was used for CD8 memory. The study deeply sequenced blood TCR repertoires of about five healthy adults to estimate repertoire size and the extent of clonotype sharing between individuals. Libraries were prepared and TCR repertoires were sequenced by different laboratories using diverse techniques, in order to increase sequencing depth and limit assay-specific biases. Leukapheresis yielded between about 0.8 and 9.5 billion PBMCs per donor. Paper-wide results and their limitations: Roughly 5% of naive CD4, around 3.5% of naive CD8, about 2.1% of memory CD4, and around 0.42% of memory CD8 clonotypes were shared across a few donors. Naive subsets generally had larger estimated clonotype richness than memory subsets. Compared with non-shared clonotypes, clonotypes shared by all four sorted-subset donors had higher generation probabilities. Sampling was restricted to blood, and TCR repertoires in tissue are likely to differ from TCR repertoires in blood. The small number of donors limited the genetic and exposure-history diversity represented. Incomplete sequencing was indicated by rarefaction of sorted-subset datasets, despite the large sequencing depth. Based on pairwise subsampling, the degree of clonotype sharing among donors was expected to be affected by sequencing depth.

TCR CDR3 regions were amplified from genomic DNA by multiplex PCR using the deep immunoSEQ assay. Extracted genomic DNA from each cell subset was distributed evenly across all wells of several immunoSEQ 96-well plates, and each plate was treated as a replicate. For sorted subsets, each replicate PCR was loaded with approximately 0.2 ug genomic DNA, equivalent to 32,000 or so T cell genomes. Purified libraries were measured with a Qubit 3.0 fluorometer, size-checked on a Bioanalyzer 2100, and measured again with the KAPA Library Quantification kit. Every immunoSEQ 96-well plate was sequenced on a separate single-read 150-cycle Illumina NextSeq 550 flow cell. Per the original workflow: Because only junctional sequences without quality scores were contained in the immunoSEQ output, filtering matching that applied to full-length reads could not be performed. To assign V/J genes and CDR3, sequences were annotated against IMGT germline references using PyIR, a Python wrapper for IgBLAST v1.9. Reads were filtered out if the reads had weak V/J assignments (E-value above 1e-6), no CDR3, stop codons, out-of-frame junctions, or ambiguous translated residues. V3J clonotypes were defined as sequences sharing the same inferred V gene, J gene, and CDR3 amino acid sequence. To compute the percentage overlap between repertoires, the number of shared unique clonotypes was divided by the size of the smaller repertoire. RTK rarefaction, the Chao1 estimator, and Recon v2.1 estimates of unobserved clonotypes were used to assess repertoire richness. For all TCRbeta clonotypes obtained by the gDNA method from a few donors, generation probabilities were computed with OLGA. This is the immuneACCESS table as TCRdb keeps it, with only in-frame sequences that have V and J called. A part of the clones is gone; compared with another copy, unresolved V genes explain less than half, and the rest is unexplained. V and J calls and clone size come straight from that table; D and trimming were deduced from the DNA. The sample has hundreds of thousands of clones on record, 55% to 85% of them singletons. Around 2% of the sample is held by the ten biggest clonotypes.

The donors were healthy, HIV-negative adults with no recently reported acute infections or vaccinations. Every donor was a Caucasian adult living in Nashville, Tennessee, USA. Magnetic negative selection was used to enrich CD4+ T cells, after which naive cells were positively selected on CD45RA and the negative fraction became the memory subset. Blood was obtained by leukapheresis, after which PBMCs were separated by Ficoll-Histopaque density gradient centrifugation and cryopreserved in liquid nitrogen vapor phase. Analytical flow cytometry was used to check the purity and quantity of each magnetically sorted T cell population. Genomic DNA was isolated from every sorted fraction and measured by UV absorbance on a Nanodrop 2000c. The germline V gene supplies CDR1 SGHDT and CDR2 YYEEEE. The CDR3 contains 15 residues, cysteine and phenylalanine counted. CDR3 DNA is the only sequence kept; it has 45 bases, read in frame from the first base. V drops 4 bases and J drops 4 bases, leaving 16 bases in between.

A note on this clone: What this receptor recognizes is not known. Per-base qualities were not stored, and no clone one base away is much larger.

This receptor was identified in a woman aged 25 to 39 in good health. The specimen was memory CD4+ T cells sorted from blood. Reading the label with the study, this specimen's cell subset or site is: CD45RA-negative fraction. The chain uses TRBV5-6 and TRBJ2-3, with the D segment identity uncertain. The CDR3 corresponds to CASSDEVVFPDTQYF. The DNA is as follows: TGTGCCAGCAGCGACGAGGTAGTTTTTCCAGATACGCAGTATTTT.